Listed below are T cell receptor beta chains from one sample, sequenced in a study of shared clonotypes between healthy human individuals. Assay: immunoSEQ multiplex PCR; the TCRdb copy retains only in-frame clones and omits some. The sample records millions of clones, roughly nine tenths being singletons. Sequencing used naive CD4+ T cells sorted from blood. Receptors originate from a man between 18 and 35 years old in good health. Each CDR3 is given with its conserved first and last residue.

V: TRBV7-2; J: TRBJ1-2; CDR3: CASSSDRGLNGYTF
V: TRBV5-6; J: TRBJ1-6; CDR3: CASSLAEVYNSPLHF
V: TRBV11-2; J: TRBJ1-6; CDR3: CASSSYRLDSNNSPLHF
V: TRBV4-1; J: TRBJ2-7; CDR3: CASSQDSGDSYEQYF
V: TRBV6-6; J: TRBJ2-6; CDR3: CASSLQGSGANVLTF
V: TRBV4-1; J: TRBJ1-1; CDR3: CASSRETRRGTEAFF
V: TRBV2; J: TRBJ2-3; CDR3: CASSPWTSTDTQYF
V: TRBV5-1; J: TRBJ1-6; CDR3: CASSLVAAGNSPLHF
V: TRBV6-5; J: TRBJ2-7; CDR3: CATQPSGTIYEQYF
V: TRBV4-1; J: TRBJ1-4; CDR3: CASSLLATNEKLFF
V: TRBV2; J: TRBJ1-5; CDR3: CASSEGQGMSNQPQHF
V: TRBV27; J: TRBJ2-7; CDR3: CASSSAVGSYEQYF
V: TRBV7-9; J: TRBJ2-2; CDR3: CASRAGLAGEAGELFF
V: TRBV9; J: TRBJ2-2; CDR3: CASSPPRQGGAGELFF
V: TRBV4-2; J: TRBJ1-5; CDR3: CASSPRTGGSHNQPQHF
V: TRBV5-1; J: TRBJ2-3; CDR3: CASSFSGTTDTQYF
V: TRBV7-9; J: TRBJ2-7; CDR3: CASSRSDRGRAGEQYF
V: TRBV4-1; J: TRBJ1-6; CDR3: CASSQKTGYNSPLHF
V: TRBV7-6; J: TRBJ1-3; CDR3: CASSWVDARGNTIYF
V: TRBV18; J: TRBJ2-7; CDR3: CASSPLGSSYEQYF
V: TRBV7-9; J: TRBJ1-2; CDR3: CASSYPGVGYTF
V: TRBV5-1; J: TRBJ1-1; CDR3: CASSLQENTEAFF
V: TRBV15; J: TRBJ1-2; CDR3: CATSRDYGEANYGYTF
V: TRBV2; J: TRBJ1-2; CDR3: CASGLTEGYTF
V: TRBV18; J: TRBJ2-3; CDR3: CASSPGTGGADTQYF
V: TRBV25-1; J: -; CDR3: CASSDLAPKNPYEQYF
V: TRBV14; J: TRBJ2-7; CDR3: CASSPTRVAEQYF
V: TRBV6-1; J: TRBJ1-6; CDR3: CASSELEFNSPLHF
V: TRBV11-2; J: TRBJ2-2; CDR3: CASSLAGAAGELFF
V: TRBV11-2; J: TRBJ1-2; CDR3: CASSLGGVNYGYTF
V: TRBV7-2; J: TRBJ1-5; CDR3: CASSQGGGYSNQPQHF